This T cell receptor beta chain was retrieved from a study of blood T cells in healthy people across ages (dated by TCRdb to about 2015). The study in broad terms: In model experiments, template switching captured about one uniquely barcoded TCR beta cDNA molecule for every two T cells. The study analyzed two additional independent replicas of 1 million unique cDNA reads from the same blood draw for two donors, one aged 18 to 29 and one aged 80 or older. The study measured age-related changes in TCR beta repertoire diversity using deep sequencing normalized with unique cDNA molecular identifiers. Donors of different ages were randomly distributed across sequencing lanes to avoid experimental bias. The donors were divided into four age groups: young (average around 15 years), middle-aged (around 41), aged (about 61) and long-lived (around 87). General study outcomes and caveats: Observed TCR beta diversity per million T cells fell roughly linearly with age, and a significant reduction was already apparent by age roughly 41. A strong correlation was found between observed TCR beta diversity and the percentage of naive T cells measured by flow cytometry. Compared with the aged group, the long-lived group had more naive CD4+ T cells, fewer expanded clones and increased TCR diversity, suggesting age selection. Estimates of total diversity based on one million sequenced T cells were considered lower bounds and underestimates. Conclusive comparison of naive and antigen-experienced compartments was prevented by the profiling of bulk unsorted PBMCs. Because the CMV infection status of the donors was unknown, age-related changes in expanded clonotypes may potentially have been confounded.

Donors were under 40 systemically healthy Caucasian individuals from Russia aged about 6 to 100 years. Each donor gave about 9.2 milliliters of peripheral blood, drawn into EDTA-treated Vacutainer tubes. Ficoll-Paque density-gradient centrifugation was used to isolate PBMCs, with at least 6.5 million per sample. Trizol reagent was used to extract total RNA from the PBMCs, yielding at least 5.5 micrograms per sample. For every donor, flow cytometry on a PBMC aliquot measured the percentage of naive CD45RAhigh/CD27high T cells. The CDR3 spans 13 residues, from the cysteine through the phenylalanine. Just CDR3 DNA is preserved here, 39 bases in frame from base 1. CDR1 and CDR2 (SQVTM, ANQGSEA) derive from the germline V gene. Library preparation was by 5' RACE. The sequencer listed for this sample is Illumina HiSeq 2500. A second roughly 6 to 12 cycle PCR used a sample-barcoded 5' primer and a J-beta primer mix. Each TCR beta cDNA molecule received a unique molecular identifier from a template-switch 5' adaptor carrying 12 random nucleotides. Each sample yielded at least 2.5 million CDR3-containing paired-end reads. First-strand cDNA was synthesized from all RNA with the Mint cDNA synthesis kit, primed by a TRBC-specific oligonucleotide. After uracil-DNA glycosylase treatment, a first 18-cycle PCR used universal primers M1SS and BC2_uni_R on all cDNA. Turning to the authors' computational methods: Each sample was normalized by randomly selecting 1 million high-quality reads, each carrying a distinct molecular identifier. Instead of being binned into consensus sequences, reads with shared molecular identifiers were discarded. MiTCR, set to a Q25 quality threshold and the strictest error-elimination algorithm, was used for CDR3 identification, clonotype clustering and error correction. A nonparametric unseen species model with Euler transformation was used to estimate a lower bound on total TCR beta diversity. The public reads were quality trimmed at Q25 with fastp and then assembled into clones with MiXCR by TCRdb, keeping productive beta chains. Merged by CDR3 protein, the rows form single entries marked with the most common genes and DNA. The V and J calls and clone size are TCRdb's, not the authors'. The sample yields about 730,000 distinct CDR3 sequences; about 40% were counted once. The ten largest clones represent around 20% of the sample.

With regard to this clonotype: Its recognized antigen is unknown. This could be a read error, since a much larger clone is one nucleotide away.

The V and J genes are TRBV29-1 and TRBJ2-3; 7 middle bases align to TRBD1. The TCR was taken from a woman in her sixties or seventies in good health. Sequencing was carried out using blood. CDR3 sequence: CSVEDRRTDTRYF. The base sequence is TGCAGCGTTGAGGACAGGCGCACAGATACGCGGTATTTT.